The source of this T cell receptor (beta chain) is a study of Ad26.COV2.S vaccination and SARS-CoV-2 variants. A word on this clone: As yet, its antigen is unknown.

From germline, CDR1 is GTSNPN and CDR2 SVGIG (reference sequence). The CDR3 has 15 residues. The V end lost 0 bases, the J end lost 5 bases, and 13 bases lay between the germline ends. Study-level findings and limits: Considerable breadth of spike-specific CD8+ and CD4+ T cell responses has reportedly been documented following vaccination. The study found higher spike-specific TCR breadth in vaccine than placebo recipients. Responses of T cells in total may have been underestimated by the TCR breadth and depth analyses.

The table came from immunoSEQ multiplex PCR; TCRdb's copy has only in-frame clones and leaves some out. The sample consists of under 150,000 clones, about nine tenths of them appearing once. The rearrangement links TRBV30 to TRBJ2-2; D possibly uses TRBD1 or TRBD2 (6 bases each). Sample: peripheral blood, taken after recovery from COVID-19. This clonotype was sampled from a human donor who had recovered from COVID-19. The CDR3: CAWSVGGRWTGELFF. In DNA form, the CDR3 reads TGTGCCTGGAGTGTCGGGGGCAGATGGACCGGGGAGCTGTTTTTT.